Below, 7 T cell receptor beta chains from the same sample are listed, as sequenced in a study of T-cell reconstitution after alpha-beta-depleted transplantation in children. The TCRbeta library incorporated unique molecular identifiers. TCRdb re-called the PCR reads through MiXCR, storing one row per CDR3 protein. The table records fewer than 700,000 distinct CDR3 sequences, roughly 23% of them present only once. Sequences were derived from PBMCs, mostly from graft donor cells, sampled 360 days after TCRalphabeta/CD19-depleted stem cell transplant. These receptors came from a boy in the first two years of life who had a stem cell transplant for acute myeloid leukemia, so the T cells may come from the graft donor.

This chain joins TRBV11-2 and TRBJ2-5; D remains ambiguous. V lost 5 bases and J 2 bases, leaving 6 bases between the germline ends. The CDR3 is 12 residues long. In germline, CDR1 is SGHAT, CDR2 FQNNGV. CDR3 nucleotide sequence: TGTGCCAGCAGCGAGACTCAAGAGACCCAGTACTTC. Protein: CASSETQETQYF.

This chain uses TRBV5-1 with TRBJ2-1; D perhaps matches TRBD1 (6 bases). This CDR3 is 15 amino acids long. The V gene's germline CDR1 is SGHRS and CDR2 YFSETQ. Trimming removed 0 bases at V and 4 bases at J, with 11 bases between. CDR3: CASSLEQGKYNEQFF. The CDR3 DNA reads as TGCGCCAGCAGCTTGGAGCAGGGGAAATACAATGAGCAGTTCTTC.

This clonotype was seen more than once but under ten times. The chain has TRBV6-5 and TRBJ2-1, with 13 positions matching TRBD2. Germline V gene lookup returns CDR1 MNHEY and CDR2 SVGAGI. The CDR3 is 15 residues long. V was pared by 6 bases and J by 9 bases, with 8 bases of the junction left unmatched. The CDR3, as DNA: TGTGCCAGCAGCTCTACTAGCGGGGGGGCACGTGAGCAGTTCTTC. Translating it yields CASSSTSGGAREQFF.

The chain couples TRBV30 to TRBJ2-1; D might be TRBD2 (6 bases). The germline V and J ends were trimmed by 4 bases and 3 bases, with 16 bases remaining between them. The CDR3 has 15 amino acids. Germline V gives CDR1 GTSNPN, CDR2 SVGIG (reference sequence). CDR3 nucleotide sequence: TGTGCCTGGACAATAGCGGCTAGCTACTACAATGAGCAGTTCTTC. This translates into CAWTIAASYYNEQFF. Using reference TRBV30 and TRBJ2-1 for the parts outside the CDR3, the full variable domain is SQTIHQWPATLVQPVGSPLSLECTVEGTSNPNLYWYRQAAGRGLQLLFYSVGIGQISSEVPQNLSASRPQDRQFILSSKKLLLSDSGFYLCAWTIAASYYNEQFFGPGTRLTVL.

Many counts were recorded for this clonotype. V is TRBV10-3 and J is TRBJ2-2; possibly TRBD1 for D (5 bases). CDR1 and CDR2 (germline): ENHRY, SYGVKD. The CDR3 is 15 residues long. The V end was cut by 5 bases, the J end by 4 bases, with 14 bases between. CDR3 nucleotide sequence: TGTGCCATCAGTACACACAGGTCGAGCACCGGGGAGCTGTTTTTT. Its protein is CAISTHRSSTGELFF.

Many counts were recorded for this clonotype. The V gene is TRBV12-3 or TRBV12-4, the J gene TRBJ2-7; TRBD2 is a possible D gene (6 bases). The CDR3 loop spans 13 amino acids. V lost 5 bases and J 6 bases, leaving 14 bases between the germline ends. CDR3 bases: TGTGCCAGCAGTCCTGGGGATAGCGGCGAGCAGTACTTC. It translates to CASSPGDSGEQYF.

CDR3 DNA: TGCAGTGCTAGAGATGGCCGGGTTGGCCATGAGCAGTTCTTC. The encoded protein is CSARDGRVGHEQFF. The gene calls are TRBV20-1 and TRBJ2-1; D is ambiguous. The CDR3 sequence is 14 residues long. V was cut by 0 bases and J by 8 bases, with 14 bases left in between. The germline V gene encodes CDR1 DFQATT and CDR2 SNEGSKA (reference sequence).